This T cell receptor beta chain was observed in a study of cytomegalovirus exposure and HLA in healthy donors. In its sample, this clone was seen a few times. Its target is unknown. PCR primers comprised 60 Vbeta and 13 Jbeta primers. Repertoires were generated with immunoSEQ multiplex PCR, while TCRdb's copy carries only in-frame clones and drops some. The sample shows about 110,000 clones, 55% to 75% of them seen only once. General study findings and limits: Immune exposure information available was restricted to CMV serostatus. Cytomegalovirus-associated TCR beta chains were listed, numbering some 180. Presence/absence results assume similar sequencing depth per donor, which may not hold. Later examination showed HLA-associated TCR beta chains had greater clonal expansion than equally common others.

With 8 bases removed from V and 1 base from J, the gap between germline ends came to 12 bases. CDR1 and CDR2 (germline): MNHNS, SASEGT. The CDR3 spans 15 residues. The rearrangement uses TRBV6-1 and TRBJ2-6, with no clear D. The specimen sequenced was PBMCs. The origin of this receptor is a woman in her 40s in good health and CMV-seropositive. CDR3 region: CASSPGGSGANVLTF. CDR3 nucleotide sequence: TGTGCCAGCTCCCCGGGTGGGTCTGGGGCCAACGTCCTGACTTTC.